This entry is about one TCR beta chain. The germline V gene has CDR1 SGHVS and CDR2 FQNEAQ. This CDR3 comprises 16 residues. V lost 3 bases, J lost 1 base, and 12 bases lay in between. This sample was taken from a study of cytomegalovirus exposure and HLA in healthy donors. A multiplex PCR was run with 60 Vbeta primers and 13 Jbeta primers. Assay: immunoSEQ multiplex PCR; the TCRdb copy retains only in-frame clones and omits some. The table lists approximately 290,000 clones, about 80% of them singletons. The TCR originated in a girl between 2 and 10 years old in good health and CMV-seronegative. The chain joins TRBV7-8 to TRBJ2-2; D may be TRBD1 (6 bases). Sequenced material: PBMCs. CDR3 coding DNA: TGTGCCAGCAGCTTGGGGGCGTATAAGAACACCGGGGAGCTGTTTTTT. Residues: CASSLGAYKNTGELFF.